This passage covers 22 T cell receptor beta chains from one sample sequenced in a study of T-cell memory formation after mild COVID-19 (dated by TCRdb to the early 2020s). The library came from 5' RACE. Sequencer: Illumina NovaSeq 6000. Clones were called with MiXCR by TCRdb after fastp trimmed the public reads at Q25, and only in-frame beta chains were retained. Under each unique CDR3 protein, matching rows form one entry showing the most common genes and DNA. The table for this sample lists under 250,000 distinct CDR3 sequences; 9.5% of them were counted only once. Around 3.4% of the sample goes to the ten largest clones. Sequenced material: PBMCs or a T cell subset sorted from them (not recorded which). The receptor set was obtained from a man between 18 and 35 years old who had mild COVID-19 (a few samples of this study predate the infection). The sample titles of this study are shuffled in the database, so cell type and time point are left out; the donor was told from shared clones.

Only a few counts were recorded for this clonotype. This chain connects TRBV6-6 to TRBJ2-5; TRBD2 agrees at 12 bases. Germline V lookup: CDR1 MNHNY, CDR2 SVGAGI (reference sequence). Trimming cost V 6 bases and J 2 bases; bases outside gene matches: 7. This CDR3 is built from 16 residues. CDR3 DNA sequence: TGTGCCAGCAGCCAAGGGACTAGCGGGCGGCAAGAGACCCAGTACTTC. This sequence encodes CASSQGTSGRQETQYF.

This clonotype was seen more than once but under ten times. V and J are TRBV6-2 or TRBV6-3 and TRBJ1-2, with no clear D. There are 11 residues in the CDR3. V was shortened by 6 bases and J by 4 bases, with 6 bases between the two germline ends. Germline CDR1 and CDR2: MNHEY and SVGEGT. The CDR3 here is CASSRAYGYTF. The CDR3 bases are TGTGCCAGCAGCCGGGCCTATGGCTACACCTTC.

The V gene is TRBV28, the J gene TRBJ2-6; 8 bases agree with TRBD1. Trimming at V came to 6 bases and at J to 2 bases, leaving 6 bases not matched to a gene. From germline, CDR1 is MDHEN and CDR2 SYDVKM. The CDR3 covers 16 residues. This CDR3 is CASSPDRAPGANVLTF. The CDR3 DNA follows: TGTGCCAGCAGCCCGGACAGGGCTCCTGGGGCCAACGTCCTGACTTTC.

The chain's CDR3 is CATGAGGVDTQYF. The CDR3 DNA sequence: TGTGCCACCGGGGCGGGGGGTGTTGATACGCAGTATTTT. This chain links TRBV24-1 with TRBJ2-3; 8 bases fit TRBD2. The junction had 7 bases not matched to a gene; V was cut back by 9 bases and J by 6 bases. CDR3 length: 13 residues. In germline, CDR1 is KGHDR, CDR2 SFDVKD.

The chain combines TRBV9 with TRBJ2-1; D unclear. V was shortened by 3 bases and J by 0 bases, with 10 bases between the two germline ends. CDR3 size: 15 residues. Germline V gives CDR1 SGDLS, CDR2 YYNGEE. The CDR3 protein is CASSASSSSYNEQFF. The CDR3 DNA reads as TGTGCCAGCAGCGCTTCGTCGAGCTCCTACAATGAGCAGTTCTTC.

The chain joins TRBV6-2 or TRBV6-3 to TRBJ2-3; 8 positions agree with TRBD1. Looked up from germline, CDR1 is MNHEY and CDR2 is SVGEGT. The CDR3 length is 15 residues. V dropped 6 bases and J dropped 1; count of bases not matched to a gene: 6. CDR3 protein: CASRKPGQGTDTQYF. The CDR3 coding sequence is TGTGCCAGCAGGAAACCGGGACAGGGCACAGATACGCAGTATTTT.

The chain has TRBV5-1 and TRBJ1-5, with 8 bases aligning to TRBD1. V was clipped by 4 bases and J by 1 base; unmatched bases: 7. This CDR3 contains 16 residues. Germline CDR1 reads SGHRS; CDR2 reads YFSETQ. The CDR3 region has the DNA TGCGCCAGCAGCCCTGGACAGGGAGGAAGCAATCAGCCCCAGCATTTT. Protein: CASSPGQGGSNQPQHF.

This clonotype was seen at least ten times. The rearrangement joins TRBV12-3 or TRBV12-4 to TRBJ2-3, with 9 bases matching TRBD2. The CDR3 extends over 14 amino acids. After removal of 3 bases from V and 5 bases from J, the junction contained 3 bases not matched to a gene. The CDR3 here is CASSFNSGGDTQYF. In nucleotides, the CDR3 is TGTGCCAGCAGTTTTAATAGCGGGGGAGATACGCAGTATTTT.

Ten or more counts support this clonotype. V usage is TRBV7-2 and J usage is TRBJ1-4; D not resolved. The CDR3 runs to 15 residues. Germline V gives CDR1 SGHTA, CDR2 FQGNSA. The V and J ends lost 5 bases and 8 bases respectively, with 18 bases between them. CDR3 coding DNA: TGTGCCAGCAGCCCGTTACACCTCCGAGGGGAAAAACTGTTTTTT. It yields the protein CASSPLHLRGEKLFF.

In its sample, this clonotype was seen many times. This chain uses TRBV7-2 with TRBJ2-3; 8 positions match TRBD2. Germline V gives CDR1 SGHTA, CDR2 FQGNSA. The V segment lost 2 bases and the J segment 3 bases; nucleotides outside the gene matches: 7. CDR3 length equals 16 residues. The CDR3 DNA sequence: TGTGCCAGCAGCTTATCGGGGGGGGACTGGACAGATACGCAGTATTTT. Translated, it gives CASSLSGGDWTDTQYF.

This clonotype was seen more than once but under ten times. The rearrangement links TRBV20-1 to TRBJ1-4; unclear D gene. This CDR3 has 14 residues. Trimming shortened V by 5 bases and J by 3 bases, and 13 bases separated the two germline ends. CDR1 is DFQATT, CDR2 SNEGSKA, per germline (reference sequence). CDR3 loop: CSAHPPGSNEKLFF. As DNA, the CDR3 is TGCAGTGCTCATCCGCCCGGTTCTAATGAAAAACTGTTTTTT.

This sequence joins TRBV7-2 and TRBJ2-1; TRBD1 matches at 10 bases. V shed 7 bases and J 6 bases; nucleotides not matched to a gene: 6. The CDR3 contains 14 residues. Germline V lookup: CDR1 SGHTA, CDR2 FQGNSA. CDR3 protein: CASTRGTGVNEQFF. The CDR3 DNA reads TGTGCCAGCACCCGCGGGACAGGGGTCAATGAGCAGTTCTTC.

To note about this clonotype: One junction end disagrees with the germline gene, perhaps due to a read error. The J gene is TRBJ1-2, the V gene TRBV5-4; a weak D match, TRBD1 (5 bases). From germline, CDR1 is SGHNT and CDR2 YYREEE (reference sequence). The CDR3 is made up of 14 amino acids. The chain's CDR3 is CASSLGQGRYGYTF. The CDR3 bases are TGTGCCAGCAGCCTGGGGCAGGGTCGCTATGGGTACACCTTC.

This chain uses TRBV7-9 with TRBJ2-5, with TRBD2 matching 7 bases. This CDR3 region has 13 residues. The junction had 7 bases not matched to a gene; V was cut back by 5 bases and J by 7 bases. The germline V gene encodes CDR1 SEHNR and CDR2 FQNEAQ (reference sequence). CDR3 sequence reads: CASSLEGRATQYF. The DNA of the CDR3 is TGTGCCAGCAGCCTGGAGGGGAGGGCGACCCAGTACTTC. Based on the CDR3 plus reference TRBV7-9 and TRBJ2-5, the full variable domain is DTGVSQNPRHKITKRGQNVTFRCDPISEHNRLYWYRQTLGQGPEFLTYFQNEAQLEKSRLLSDRFSAERPKGSFSTLEIQRTEQGDSAMYLCASSLEGRATQYFGPGTRLLVL.

This clonotype was seen only a few times. The chain joins TRBV7-2 to TRBJ1-2; D remains ambiguous. The germline CDR1 and CDR2 sequences are SGHTA and FQGNSA. This CDR3 has 14 residues. V lost 5 bases, J lost 3 bases, and 13 bases lay in between. DNA of the CDR3: TGTGCCAGCAGCACCCCTAGGACGGACTATGGCTACACCTTC. This codes for CASSTPRTDYGYTF. Combining the CDR3 with reference TRBV7-2 and TRBJ1-2 gives the whole variable domain GAGVSQSPSNKVTEKGKDVELRCDPISGHTALYWYRQSLGQGLEFLIYFQGNSAPDKSGLPSDRFSAERTGGSVSTLTIQRTQQEDSAVYLCASSTPRTDYGYTFGSGTRLTVV.

This clonotype was observed a few times. The rearrangement joins TRBV7-2 to TRBJ1-6, with TRBD1 as a possible D gene (6 bases). The CDR3 is made up of 14 amino acids. Germline V gene data show CDR1 as SGHTA and CDR2 as FQGNSA. The germline V and J ends were trimmed by 6 bases and 8 bases, with 14 bases remaining between them. The CDR3 DNA follows: TGTGCCAGCAGAGTCTGGACAGACTATTCACCCCTCCACTTT. This encodes CASRVWTDYSPLHF.

V is TRBV19 and J is TRBJ1-1; 8 bases are shared with TRBD1. This CDR3 spans 14 amino acids. V lost 2 bases, J lost 5 bases, and 4 bases stayed unmatched. Germline V lookup: CDR1 LNHDA, CDR2 SQIVND (reference sequence). CDR3 DNA sequence: TGTGCCAGTAGTATACAGGGGGCAAATACTGAAGCTTTCTTT. This gives the protein CASSIQGANTEAFF.

This clonotype occurred a few times. The genes are TRBV12-3 or TRBV12-4 and TRBJ2-1; D gene ambiguous. Trimming removed 5 bases from V and 8 bases from J, with 16 bases in between. This CDR3 is built from 14 residues. CDR3 loop: CASSLLTGWDEQFF. Here the CDR3 DNA reads TGTGCCAGCAGTCTTTTGACCGGGTGGGATGAGCAGTTCTTC.

The chain uses TRBV20-1 and TRBJ1-6; no clear D gene. Per the germline V gene, CDR1 is DFQATT and CDR2 is SNEGSKA (reference sequence). Trimming left V 3 bases short and J 7 bases short, with 16 bases between. The CDR3 is 15 amino acids. The CDR3 reads CSARGIGGENSPLHF. CDR3 nucleotides: TGCAGTGCTAGGGGAATAGGCGGAGAAAATTCACCCCTCCACTTT.

The count of this clonotype is one. This chain connects TRBV7-2 to TRBJ1-5; TRBD1 might be the D (5 bases). The CDR3 is made up of 14 amino acids. CDR1 SGHTA and CDR2 FQGNSA come from the germline V gene. V shed 3 bases and J shed 6 bases, with 12 bases lying between them. CDR3 protein: CASSFGGGSQPQHF. DNA for the CDR3: TGTGCCAGCAGCTTTGGGGGAGGAAGTCAGCCCCAGCATTTT.

The chain has TRBV24-1 and TRBJ2-5; D is ambiguous. V lost 1 base, J lost 5 bases, and 4 bases lay in between. The CDR3 length is 12 residues. The germline V gene encodes CDR1 KGHDR and CDR2 SFDVKD. The DNA for the CDR3 is TGTGCCACCAGTGATTTTCGGGAGACCCAGTACTTC. Translation: CATSDFRETQYF.

The table lists this clonotype with a few counts. This chain joins TRBV7-2 and TRBJ2-3, with 9 bases identical to TRBD2. V trimming: 0 bases; J trimming: 1 base; junction bases outside the gene matches: 2. The CDR3 contains 16 residues. The V gene's germline CDR1 is SGHTA and CDR2 FQGNSA. CDR3 bases: TGTGCCAGCAGCTTAGCAAGGACTAGCGGCACAGATACGCAGTATTTT. This codes for CASSLARTSGTDTQYF.